The 5 T cell receptor beta chains presented below share a single source sample, sequenced in a study of blood T cell repertoires in COVID-19. Here immunoSEQ multiplex PCR was the method, and the copy in TCRdb shows in-frame clones only, minus some. Of over 300,000 clones in the sample, 70% to 90% were seen once. The source material was peripheral blood. Receptors were obtained from a man between 40 and 49 years old with acute or convalescent COVID-19.

The chain is built from TRBV7-8 and TRBJ2-1; 10 nucleotides line up with TRBD2. This CDR3 region has 18 residues. CDR1 is SGHVS and CDR2 is FQNEAQ in the germline V gene. Trimming took 0 bases from V and 3 from J; bases not matched to a gene: 8. The CDR3 region has the DNA TGTGCCAGCAGCTTAGCCCACTCCCTAGCGGGGGTCTACAATGAGCAGTTCTTC. Amino acids: CASSLAHSLAGVYNEQFF.

In its sample, this clone was seen many times. The rearrangement joins TRBV19 to TRBJ2-7; 7 bases are a match to TRBD2. This CDR3 is 14 amino acids long. The J segment lost 6 bases and the V segment lost 7 bases, leaving 12 bases of the junction unmatched. Germline CDR1 is LNHDA and CDR2 is SQIVND (reference sequence). Here the CDR3 reads CASIWGGISVEQYF. The CDR3 bases are TGTGCCAGTATCTGGGGGGGGATATCCGTCGAGCAGTACTTC.

The CDR3 coding sequence is TGTGCCGCGCACAGGGTAAACTATGGCTACACCTTC. Residues: CAAHRVNYGYTF. The chain links TRBV28 to TRBJ1-2; D may be TRBD1 (6 bases). This CDR3 region has 12 residues. CDR1 is MDHEN, CDR2 SYDVKM, per germline. Trimming left V 11 bases short and J 2 bases short, with 12 bases between.

Notes on this clone: The sample has other DNA sequences that encode this CDR3 too. CDR3 nucleotide sequence: TGTGCCAGCTCACCACCGGGACTAGCGGGGGGCAACGAGCAGTACTTC. Amino acid sequence: CASSPPGLAGGNEQYF. This rearrangement joins TRBV18 to TRBJ2-7; 15 nucleotides line up with TRBD2. Germline values: CDR1 KGHSH, CDR2 LQKENI. The V gene end was trimmed by 0 bases and the J gene end by 5 bases; junction bases not matched to a gene: 2. This CDR3 region has 16 residues.

The table lists this clone with a few counts. This rearrangement joins TRBV30 to TRBJ1-2, with TRBD1 identical over 11 bases. CDR1 is GTSNPN and CDR2 is SVGIG in the germline V gene (reference sequence). The V and J ends lost 1 base and 7 bases, in that order; junction bases with no gene match: 5. This CDR3 contains 14 residues. The CDR3 sequence: CAWSADRGLGGYTF. CDR3 sequence (DNA): TGTGCCTGGAGTGCGGACAGGGGGCTTGGTGGCTACACCTTC. Combining the CDR3 with reference TRBV30 and TRBJ1-2 gives the whole variable domain SQTIHQWPATLVQPVGSPLSLECTVEGTSNPNLYWYRQAAGRGLQLLFYSVGIGQISSEVPQNLSASRPQDRQFILSSKKLLLSDSGFYLCAWSADRGLGGYTFGSGTRLTVV.